The entry that follows covers one TCR beta chain sequence. The antigen is unknown. The sample originates from a study of cytomegalovirus exposure and HLA in healthy donors. The CDR3 contains 12 residues. Germline values: CDR1 SGHTA, CDR2 FQGNSA. V lost 2 bases, J lost 4 bases, and 6 bases lay in between. The PCR employed 60 Vbeta primers together with 13 Jbeta primers. Here immunoSEQ multiplex PCR was the method, and the copy in TCRdb shows in-frame clones only, minus some. The sample yields 120,000 or so clones, around 80% seen once. Findings and limits, study-wide: Sequencing likely produced, as an artifact, a cluster of highly shared sequence variants. Per published accounts, TCR beta sequences correctly predicted the HLA-A and HLA-B alleles of most subjects.

Specimen: PBMCs. V usage is TRBV7-2 and J usage is TRBJ2-7; no firm D call. The TCR was taken from a man aged 30 to 45 in good health and CMV-seronegative. CDR3 protein: CASSLQAYEQYF. CDR3 nucleotides: TGTGCCAGCAGCTTACAAGCGTACGAGCAGTACTTC. The full variable domain, rest sourced from reference TRBV7-2 and TRBJ2-7, is GAGVSQSPSNKVTEKGKDVELRCDPISGHTALYWYRQSLGQGLEFLIYFQGNSAPDKSGLPSDRFSAERTGGSVSTLTIQRTQQEDSAVYLCASSLQAYEQYFGPGTRLTVT.